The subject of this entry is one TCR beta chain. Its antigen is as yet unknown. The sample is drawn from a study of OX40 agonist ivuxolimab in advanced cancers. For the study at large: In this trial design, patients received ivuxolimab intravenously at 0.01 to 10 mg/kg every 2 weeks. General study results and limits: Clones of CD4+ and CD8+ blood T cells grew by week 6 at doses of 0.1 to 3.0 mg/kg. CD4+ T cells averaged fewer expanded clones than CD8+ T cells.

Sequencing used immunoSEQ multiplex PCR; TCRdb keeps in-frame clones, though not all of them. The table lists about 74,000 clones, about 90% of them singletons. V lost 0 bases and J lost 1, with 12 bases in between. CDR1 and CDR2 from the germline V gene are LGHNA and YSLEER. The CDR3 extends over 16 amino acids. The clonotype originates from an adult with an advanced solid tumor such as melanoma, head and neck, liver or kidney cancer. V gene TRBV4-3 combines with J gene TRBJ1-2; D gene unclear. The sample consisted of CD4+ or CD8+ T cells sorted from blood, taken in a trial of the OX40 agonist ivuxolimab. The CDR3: CASSQDSDGSNYGYTF. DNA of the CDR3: TGCGCCAGCAGCCAAGATAGTGACGGCAGTAACTATGGCTACACCTTC.